These 21 T cell receptor beta chains were all obtained from the same sample, sequenced in a study of T cell responses to AZD1222 COVID-19 vaccine. TCRdb keeps only in-frame clones here, not all; method: immunoSEQ multiplex PCR. Seen here are 100,000 to 150,000 clones, 85% to 90% observed once, and the top ten hold around 20%. Sequences were derived from peripheral blood, sampled on day 0 of AZD1222 vaccination. These receptors originate from an adult in good health.

The chain links TRBV12-3 or TRBV12-4 to TRBJ1-4; D perhaps matches TRBD1 (5 bases). The CDR3 length is 13 residues. Trimming shortened V by 8 bases and J by 8 bases, and 15 bases separated the two germline ends. This CDR3 reads CASHRDRYEKLFF. Here the CDR3 DNA reads TGTGCCAGCCATCGGGACCGCTACGAAAAACTGTTTTTT.

This chain uses TRBV5-1 with TRBJ1-2, with a tentative D call TRBD1 (5 bases). Looked up from germline, CDR1 is SGHRS and CDR2 is YFSETQ. The CDR3 contains 13 residues. Trimming removed 7 bases from V and 2 bases from J, with 12 bases in between. CDR3 loop: CASSFRDNYGYTF. The DNA for the CDR3 is TGCGCCAGCTCCTTTAGGGACAACTATGGCTACACCTTC.

This rearrangement joins TRBV5-1 to TRBJ1-1, with unresolved D. V was clipped by 4 bases and J by 0 bases, with 13 bases between them. The length of the CDR3 is 15 residues. Germline V CDR1 and CDR2: SGHRS, YFSETQ. CDR3 nucleotides: TGCGCCAGCAGCCCTCAGGTGGCGATGAACACTGAAGCTTTCTTT. Residues: CASSPQVAMNTEAFF.

The chain links TRBV5-1 to TRBJ2-7, with D unresolved. The CDR3 loop spans 15 amino acids. Looked up from germline, CDR1 is SGHRS and CDR2 is YFSETQ. Trimming shortened V by 5 bases and J by 0 bases, and 15 bases separated the two germline ends. CDR3 nucleotides: TGCGCCAGCAGGTCAACACGGACCCGCTCCTACGAGCAGTACTTC. Its translation: CASRSTRTRSYEQYF.

The chain is built from TRBV7-2 and TRBJ2-5; TRBD1 might be the D (5 bases). V lost 7 bases and J lost 1, with 19 bases in between. The germline gives CDR1 SGHTA, CDR2 FQGNSA. This CDR3 is built from 16 residues. In DNA, the CDR3 is TGTGCCAGCAACAGGCCACTGTGGGTAACCCAAGAGACCCAGTACTTC. It is translated as CASNRPLWVTQETQYF.

A single count supports this clone. This sequence joins TRBV19 and TRBJ1-2; 8 positions match TRBD1. The CDR3 totals 15 residues. After removal of 7 bases from V and 2 bases from J, the junction contained 9 bases not matched to a gene. Per the germline V gene, CDR1 is LNHDA and CDR2 is SQIVND (reference sequence). Here the CDR3 reads CASKRGQGWNYGYTF. The CDR3 nucleotides are TGTGCCAGTAAACGCGGACAGGGCTGGAACTATGGCTACACCTTC.

This clone has a handful of counts. This chain links TRBV7-3 with TRBJ2-1, with 8 bases that match TRBD2. Germline V gives CDR1 SGHTA, CDR2 FQGTGA. The ends lost 8 bases at V and 0 bases at J; junction bases unmatched: 6. CDR3 length: 15 amino acids. The CDR3 sequence: CASGLAGGSYNEQFF. The CDR3, as DNA: TGTGCCAGCGGTTTGGCGGGGGGCTCCTACAATGAGCAGTTCTTC.

In this sample, this clone turned up once. Other DNA sequences in this sample translate to the same CDR3. The chain uses TRBV7-8 and TRBJ1-1; D is uncertain. Germline CDR1 and CDR2: SGHVS and FQNEAQ. The V end was cut by 1 base, the J end by 1 base, with 7 bases between. This CDR3 spans 14 amino acids. The CDR3 nucleotides read TGTGCCAGCAGCTTAGAGGGCCGGAACACTGAAGCTTTCTTT. It specifies CASSLEGRNTEAFF.

J is TRBJ2-6 and V is TRBV15; 8 bases fit TRBD1. Germline V gives CDR1 LNHNV, CDR2 YYDKDF (reference sequence). V shed 2 bases, J shed 2 bases, and the junction held 11 bases outside the gene matches. This CDR3 is 19 amino acids long. The CDR3 DNA sequence: TGTGCCACCAGCAGATGGCCAGGGGGCTTATTTGCTGGGGCCAACGTCCTGACTTTC. It specifies CATSRWPGGLFAGANVLTF. Complete variable domain (other parts from reference TRBV15 and TRBJ2-6): DAMVIQNPRYQVTQFGKPVTLSCSQTLNHNVMYWYQQKSSQAPKLLFHYYDKDFNNEADTPDNFQSRRPNTSFCFLDIRSPGLGDTAMYLCATSRWPGGLFAGANVLTFGAGSRLTVL.

V is TRBV7-2 and J is TRBJ1-1; D not resolved. V dropped 5 bases and J dropped 1 base, with 14 bases sitting between them. There are 15 residues in the CDR3. Looked up from germline, CDR1 is SGHTA and CDR2 is FQGNSA. This chain's CDR3 is CASSPRTAGNTEAFF. The CDR3 nucleotides are TGTGCCAGCAGCCCACGGACGGCGGGGAACACTGAAGCTTTCTTT.

This sequence joins TRBV2 and TRBJ2-1; 8 nucleotides agree with TRBD1. Germline loops: CDR1 SNHLY, CDR2 FYNNEI. The junction had 8 bases not matched to a gene; V was cut back by 4 bases and J by 6 bases. The CDR3 length is 15 residues. The CDR3 spells CASSATGQGGNEQFF. The CDR3 DNA follows: TGTGCCAGCAGTGCAACTGGACAGGGCGGCAATGAGCAGTTCTTC.

This chain joins TRBV20-1 and TRBJ2-5, with 8 bases matching TRBD2. Germline V gene sequence: CDR1 DFQATT, CDR2 SNEGSKA (reference sequence). The CDR3 consists of 11 residues. J lost 6 bases, V lost 6 bases, and 3 bases had no gene match. CDR3 bases: TGCAGTGCGACGGGGGGGCAGACCCAGTACTTC. Encoded protein: CSATGGQTQYF.

This chain joins TRBV19 and TRBJ1-1; D remains ambiguous. CDR1 is LNHDA, CDR2 SQIVND, per germline (reference sequence). Trimming took off 2 bases at V and 1 base at J, with 8 bases between the two ends. CDR3 size: 14 residues. The CDR3 protein is CASSILIRNTEAFF. In nucleotides, the CDR3 is TGTGCCAGTAGTATACTGATCAGGAACACTGAAGCTTTCTTT.

V and J are TRBV10-3 and TRBJ1-4, with TRBD1 as a possible D gene (5 bases). The CDR3 is 17 residues long. The V end was cut by 10 bases, the J end by 4 bases, with 25 bases between. Germline CDR1 reads ENHRY; CDR2 reads SYGVKD. In DNA, the CDR3 is TGTGCCAAGAAATCAACGGGACCCACTTTGGATAATGAAAAACTGTTTTTT. This codes for CAKKSTGPTLDNEKLFF.

Notes on this clone: At the DNA level, this CDR3 is encoded by other sequences in the same sample as well. This chain connects TRBV6-1 to TRBJ2-3; TRBD1 might be the D (5 bases). The CDR3 runs to 14 residues. Germline loops: CDR1 MNHNS, CDR2 SASEGT. V shed 1 base and J shed 6 bases, with 11 bases lying between them. The CDR3 nucleotides read TGTGCCAGCAGTGAAGGTCAGGGAAGGGATACGCAGTATTTT. Amino acid sequence: CASSEGQGRDTQYF.

The CDR3 region is CSASTGMGQSSGYTF. Here the CDR3 DNA reads TGCAGTGCTAGTACGGGGATGGGACAAAGTTCGGGCTACACCTTC. The chain carries TRBV20-1 and TRBJ1-2; weak D call: TRBD1 (6 bases). V lost 3 bases and J 8 bases, leaving 22 bases between the germline ends. This CDR3 has 15 amino acids. Germline CDR1 is DFQATT and CDR2 is SNEGSKA (reference sequence).

The chain has TRBV5-1 and TRBJ2-7, with D maybe TRBD2 (5 bases). The CDR3 contains 13 residues. The ends were cut back, 2 bases at V and 5 bases at J, with 11 bases in the middle. Germline V gives CDR1 SGHRS, CDR2 YFSETQ. The CDR3 region is CASSFPGSNEQYF. CDR3 nucleotide sequence: TGCGCCAGCAGCTTTCCGGGATCCAACGAGCAGTACTTC.

The chain uses TRBV4-1 and TRBJ2-7, with D unclear. Between the trimmed V and J ends, which lost 4 bases and 0 bases, there was a span of 13 bases. The germline V gene has CDR1 MGHRA and CDR2 YSYEKL. The CDR3 extends over 15 amino acids. CDR3 in amino acids: CASSLSLGISYEQYF. The CDR3 DNA is TGCGCCAGCAGCCTCAGTCTTGGGATCTCCTACGAGCAGTACTTC.

V usage is TRBV18 and J usage is TRBJ1-1; a possible D gene is TRBD1 (5 bases). The germline CDR1 and CDR2 sequences are KGHSH and LQKENI. Trimming shortened V by 3 bases and J by 4 bases, and 12 bases separated the two germline ends. There are 14 residues in the CDR3. This chain's CDR3 is CASSPSRGGTEAFF. DNA for the CDR3: TGTGCCAGCTCACCCTCTCGTGGGGGCACTGAAGCTTTCTTT.

The sample holds a few counts of this clone. The rearrangement links TRBV7-2 to TRBJ1-5, with 7 bases matching TRBD1. The V segment lost 2 bases and the J segment 5 bases; nucleotides outside the gene matches: 0. Germline V gives CDR1 SGHTA, CDR2 FQGNSA. The CDR3 length is 13 residues. The CDR3 DNA reads TGTGCCAGCAGCTTACAGGGGGATCAGCCCCAGCATTTT. Translating gives CASSLQGDQPQHF.

The rearrangement joins TRBV29-1 to TRBJ1-2; 7 nucleotides line up with TRBD1. V trimming: 2 bases; J trimming: 6 bases; junction bases outside the gene matches: 6. This CDR3 is built from 13 residues. Germline V lookup: CDR1 SQVTM, CDR2 ANQGSEA. For the CDR3, the DNA is TGCAGCGTTGAATCTCAGGGGGAGAATGGCTACACCTTC. Translated: CSVESQGENGYTF.